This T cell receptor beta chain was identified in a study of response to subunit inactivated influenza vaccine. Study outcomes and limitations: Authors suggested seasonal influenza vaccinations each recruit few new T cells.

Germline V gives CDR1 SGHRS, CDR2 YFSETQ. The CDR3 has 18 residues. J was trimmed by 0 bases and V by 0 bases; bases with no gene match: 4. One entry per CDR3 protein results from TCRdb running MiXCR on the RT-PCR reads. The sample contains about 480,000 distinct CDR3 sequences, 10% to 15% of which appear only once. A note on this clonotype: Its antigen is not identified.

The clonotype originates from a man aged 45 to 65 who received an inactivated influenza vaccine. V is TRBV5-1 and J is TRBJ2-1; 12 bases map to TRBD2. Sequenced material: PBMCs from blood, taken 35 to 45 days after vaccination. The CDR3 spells CASSLVLAGGFSYNEQFF. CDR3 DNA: TGCGCCAGCAGCTTGGTACTAGCGGGGGGCTTCTCCTACAATGAGCAGTTCTTC. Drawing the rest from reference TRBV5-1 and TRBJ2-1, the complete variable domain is KAGVTQTPRYLIKTRGQQVTLSCSPISGHRSVSWYQQTPGQGLQFLFEYFSETQRNKGNFPGRFSGRQFSNSRSEMNVSTLELGDSALYLCASSLVLAGGFSYNEQFFGPGTRLTVL.